The clone carrying this TCR beta chain was seen at least ten times. The antigen remains unidentified. V lost 3 bases, J lost 4 bases, and 9 bases lay in between. The germline CDR1 and CDR2 sequences are DFQATT and SNEGSKA (reference sequence). The CDR3 is 12 amino acids. TCRdb recomputed calls from the RT-PCR reads with MiXCR, one row per CDR3 protein. Of fewer than 600,000 distinct CDR3 sequences in the sample, around 7.7% are singletons; the top ten hold 13%. This specimen belongs to a study of response to subunit inactivated influenza vaccine. Study-wide findings and caveats: Authors suggested that a seasonal influenza vaccination recruits few new T cells each time.

V gene TRBV20-1 combines with J gene TRBJ1-2, with D hard to call. This TCR came from a man between 50 and 69 years old who received an inactivated influenza vaccine. The starting material was PBMCs from blood, obtained about 23 months after vaccination. CDR3 DNA sequence: TGCAGTGCTAGTGGCATACTCTATGGCTACACCTTC. It is translated as CSASGILYGYTF.